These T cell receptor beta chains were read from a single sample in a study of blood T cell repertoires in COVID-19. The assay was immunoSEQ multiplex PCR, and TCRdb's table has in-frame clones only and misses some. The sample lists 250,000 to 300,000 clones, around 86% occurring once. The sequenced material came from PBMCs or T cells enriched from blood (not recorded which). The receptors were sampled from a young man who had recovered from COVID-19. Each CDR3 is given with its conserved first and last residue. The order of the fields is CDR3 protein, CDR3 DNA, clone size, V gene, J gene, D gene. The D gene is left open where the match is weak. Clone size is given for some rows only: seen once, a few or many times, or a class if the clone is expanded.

CDR3aa: CASSPFPLVSFGREKLFF
CDR3nt: TGCGCCAGCAGCCCCTTCCCTCTGGTTAGCTTTGGGAGAGAAAAACTGTTTTTT
abundance: once
v_gene: TRBV4-1
j_gene: TRBJ1-4
d_gene: NA

CDR3aa: CASSAAPEEKLFF
CDR3nt: TGTGCCAGCAGCGCTGCTCCTGAGGAAAAACTGTTTTTT
abundance: NA
v_gene: TRBV11-2
j_gene: TRBJ1-4
d_gene: NA

CDR3aa: CASSLVGRALETQYF
CDR3nt: TGTGCCAGCAGCTTGGTCGGGAGGGCCCTCGAGACCCAGTACTTC
abundance: NA
v_gene: TRBV5-4
j_gene: TRBJ2-5
d_gene: TRBD2

CDR3aa: CASGLGTANTGELFF
CDR3nt: TGTGCTAGTGGTTTAGGGACAGCTAACACCGGGGAGCTGTTTTTT
abundance: few
v_gene: TRBV12-5
j_gene: TRBJ2-2
d_gene: TRBD1

CDR3aa: CASSLPGTSGGPRQTQYF
CDR3nt: TGTGCCAGCAGCCTCCCGGGGACTAGCGGGGGGCCTAGGCAGACCCAGTACTTC
abundance: NA
v_gene: TRBV3-1/TRBV3-2
j_gene: TRBJ2-5
d_gene: TRBD2

CDR3aa: CASRPSTIVGTYNEQFF
CDR3nt: TGTGCCAGCAGACCGTCAACGATCGTCGGGACATACAATGAGCAGTTCTTC
abundance: NA
v_gene: TRBV28
j_gene: TRBJ2-1
d_gene: NA

CDR3aa: CASREQGVGLYEQYF
CDR3nt: TGTGCCAGCAGGGAACAGGGAGTGGGGCTATACGAGCAGTACTTC
abundance: NA
v_gene: TRBV27
j_gene: TRBJ2-7
d_gene: NA

CDR3aa: CASSQIHGQPQHF
CDR3nt: TGTGCCAGCAGCCAGATACACGGGCAGCCCCAGCATTTT
abundance: NA
v_gene: TRBV16
j_gene: TRBJ1-5
d_gene: NA

CDR3aa: CAWSPFRHRDTGELFF
CDR3nt: TGTGCCTGGAGCCCGTTTAGACACAGGGACACCGGGGAGCTGTTTTTT
abundance: NA
v_gene: TRBV30
j_gene: TRBJ2-2
d_gene: NA

CDR3aa: CASSFAGNTEAFF
CDR3nt: TGTGCCAGCAGTTTTGCCGGGAACACTGAAGCTTTCTTT
abundance: few
v_gene: TRBV12-3/TRBV12-4
j_gene: TRBJ1-1
d_gene: NA

CDR3aa: CASTEDRGYEQYF
CDR3nt: TGTGCCAGCACCGAGGACAGGGGCTACGAGCAGTACTTC
abundance: NA
v_gene: TRBV2
j_gene: TRBJ2-7
d_gene: TRBD1

CDR3aa: CASSLSDTRGEQYF
CDR3nt: TGTGCCAGTAGTTTGAGCGATACGAGAGGAGAGCAGTACTTC
abundance: NA
v_gene: TRBV19
j_gene: TRBJ2-7
d_gene: NA

CDR3aa: CASGLVLRGDYNEQFF
CDR3nt: TGTGCTAGTGGTTTGGTACTGCGGGGGGATTACAATGAGCAGTTCTTC
abundance: NA
v_gene: TRBV12-5
j_gene: TRBJ2-1
d_gene: TRBD2

CDR3aa: CASSYDLGPYNSPLHF
CDR3nt: TGTGCCAGCAGTTACGATTTGGGGCCCTATAATTCACCCCTCCACTTT
abundance: NA
v_gene: TRBV6-5
j_gene: TRBJ1-6
d_gene: NA

CDR3aa: CASSEVQGAFETQYF
CDR3nt: TGTGCCAGCAGTGAAGTCCAGGGGGCCTTCGAGACCCAGTACTTC
abundance: few
v_gene: TRBV6-1
j_gene: TRBJ2-5
d_gene: TRBD1

CDR3aa: CSVESGQANYGYTF
CDR3nt: TGCAGCGTTGAATCGGGACAAGCTAACTATGGCTACACCTTC
abundance: NA
v_gene: TRBV29-1
j_gene: TRBJ1-2
d_gene: NA